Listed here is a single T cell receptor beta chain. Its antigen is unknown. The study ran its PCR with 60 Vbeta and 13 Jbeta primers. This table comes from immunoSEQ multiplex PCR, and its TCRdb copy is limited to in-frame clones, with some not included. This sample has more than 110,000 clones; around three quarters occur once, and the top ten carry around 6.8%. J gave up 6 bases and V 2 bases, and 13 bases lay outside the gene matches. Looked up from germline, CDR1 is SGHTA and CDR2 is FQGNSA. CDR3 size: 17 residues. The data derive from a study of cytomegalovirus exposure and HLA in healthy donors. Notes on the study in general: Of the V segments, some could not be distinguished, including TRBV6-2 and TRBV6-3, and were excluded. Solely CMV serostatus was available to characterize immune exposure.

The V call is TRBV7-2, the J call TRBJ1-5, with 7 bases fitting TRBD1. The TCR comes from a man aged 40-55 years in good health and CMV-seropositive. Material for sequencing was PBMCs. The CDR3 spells CASSLNRQGIFGQPQHF. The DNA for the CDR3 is TGTGCCAGCAGCTTAAACAGACAGGGAATTTTTGGTCAGCCCCAGCATTTT.